The TCR beta chain under discussion was sequenced for a study of T cell responses to AZD1222 COVID-19 vaccine. Losses at the gene ends were 1 base for V and 2 bases for J; bases not matched to a gene: 8. This CDR3 region has 18 residues. Germline V lookup: CDR1 LGHNA, CDR2 YSLEER. Sequenced by immunoSEQ multiplex PCR; TCRdb stores in-frame clones only, minus some. The sample consists of roughly 100,000 clones, over 80% of them appearing once. This clone has a single count. As yet, its antigen is unknown. Study outcomes and limitations: At baseline, just 5 or 6 AZD1222 recipients tested seropositive. Donors, mostly white British, included more females; clonal diversity was possibly underestimated.

Sequences were derived from peripheral blood, sampled on day 0 of AZD1222 vaccination. The receptor was isolated from an adult in good health. J is TRBJ1-5 and V is TRBV4-3, with TRBD1 matching 10 bases. The CDR3 protein is CASSQGTPGQGRNQPQHF. The DNA for the CDR3 is TGCGCCAGCAGCCAAGGGACACCGGGACAGGGGCGCAATCAGCCCCAGCATTTT.